This T cell receptor (beta chain) was retrieved from a study of long-term antiretroviral therapy in people with HIV. Study-wide points: Narrower CDR3 length ranges marked HIV repertoires relative to controls.

No fewer than two post-ART and no fewer than one pre-ART PBMC samples existed for each donor. The samples comprised roughly 0.9-10 million cryopreserved PBMC ahead of DNA extraction. The germline CDR1 and CDR2 sequences are MDHEN and SYDVKM. V shed 7 bases, J shed 5 bases, and the junction held 9 bases outside the gene matches. This CDR3 spans 14 amino acids. Samples were assayed with immunoSEQ v3.0 at survey level. The protocol was immunoSEQ multiplex PCR, while the TCRdb copy is restricted to in-frame clones and leaves out a portion. The table shows fewer than 20,000 clones, with about four fifths occurring only once. As regards this clone: Its specificity is unknown.

The receptor was derived from a man aged 25 to 45 with HIV. The chain carries TRBV28 and TRBJ1-1; 8 bases map to TRBD1. Sequencing used unsorted PBMCs, obtained at the start of antiretroviral therapy. The CDR3 protein is CASTPTGARTEAFF. In DNA form, the CDR3 reads TGTGCCAGCACCCCGACAGGGGCGCGGACTGAAGCTTTCTTT.